The 3 T cell receptor beta chains reported below all come from one sample, sequenced in a study of technical replicates of blood from a few donors. Assay: immunoSEQ multiplex PCR; the TCRdb copy retains only in-frame clones and omits some. Altogether approximately 80,000 clones are present, about 91% being singletons, with the ten largest covering 0.25%. Sequencing was done on a sample of T cells isolated from PBMCs. These receptors were collected from a human donor in good health.

This chain connects TRBV29-1 to TRBJ1-3; no clear D. CDR3 length equals 12 residues. Looked up from germline, CDR1 is SQVTM and CDR2 is ANQGSEA. Trimming removed 7 bases at V and 3 bases at J, with 10 bases between. In DNA, the CDR3 is TGCAGCGGCCGGGAGAATGGAAACACCATATATTTT. Protein product: CSGRENGNTIYF.

The chain employs TRBV11-2 and TRBJ2-3; D possibly corresponds to TRBD2 (6 bases). Germline V lookup: CDR1 SGHAT, CDR2 FQNNGV. V shed 5 bases and J shed 3 bases, with 18 bases lying between them. This CDR3 spans 16 amino acids. CDR3 sequence (DNA): TGTGCCAGCAGCATGACTAGATTTCAGGCTACAGATACGCAGTATTTT. It specifies CASSMTRFQATDTQYF. The entire variable domain, with the rest obtained from reference TRBV11-2 and TRBJ2-3, is as follows: EAGVAQSPRYKIIEKRQSVAFWCNPISGHATLYWYQQILGQGPKLLIQFQNNGVVDDSQLPKDRFSAERLKGVDSTLKIQPAKLEDSAVYLCASSMTRFQATDTQYFGPGTRLTVL.

The chain carries TRBV7-8 and TRBJ2-3; 9 positions agree with TRBD2. The CDR3 is made up of 18 amino acids. Germline V gene data show CDR1 as SGHVS and CDR2 as FQNEAQ. Losses at the gene ends were 5 bases for V and 2 bases for J; bases not matched to a gene: 14. The CDR3 nucleotides are TGTGCCAGCAGCCCTCTGCCGGGACTAGCAGGGGACACAGATACGCAGTATTTT. It yields the protein CASSPLPGLAGDTDTQYF.